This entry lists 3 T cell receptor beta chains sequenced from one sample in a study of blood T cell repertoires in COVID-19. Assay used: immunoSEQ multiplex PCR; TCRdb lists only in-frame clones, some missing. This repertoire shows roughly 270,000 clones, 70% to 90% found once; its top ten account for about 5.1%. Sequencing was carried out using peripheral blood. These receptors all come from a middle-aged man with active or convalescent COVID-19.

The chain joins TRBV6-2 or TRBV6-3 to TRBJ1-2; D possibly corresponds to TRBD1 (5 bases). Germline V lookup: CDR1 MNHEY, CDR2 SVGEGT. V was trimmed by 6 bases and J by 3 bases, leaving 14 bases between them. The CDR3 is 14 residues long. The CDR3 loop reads CASSPDQGYYGYTF. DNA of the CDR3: TGTGCCAGCAGCCCAGACCAGGGATACTATGGCTACACCTTC.

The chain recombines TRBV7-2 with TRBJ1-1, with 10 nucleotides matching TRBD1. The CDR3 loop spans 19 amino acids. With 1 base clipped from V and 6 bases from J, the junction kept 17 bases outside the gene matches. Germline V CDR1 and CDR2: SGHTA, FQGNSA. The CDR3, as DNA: TGTGCCAGCAGCTTAGTTCGATTAGCCCCCGGGACAGGGGCGCCTGAAGCTTTCTTT. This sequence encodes CASSLVRLAPGTGAPEAFF.

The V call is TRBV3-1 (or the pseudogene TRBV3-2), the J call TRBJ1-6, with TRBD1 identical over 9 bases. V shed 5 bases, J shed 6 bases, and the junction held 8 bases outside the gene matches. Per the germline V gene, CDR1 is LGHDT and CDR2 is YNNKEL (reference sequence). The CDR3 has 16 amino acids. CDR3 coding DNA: TGTGCCAGCAGCAGCCCCGGGACAGGGCGTAATTCACCCCTCCACTTT. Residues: CASSSPGTGRNSPLHF.